The 11 T cell receptor beta chains in this list originate from one sample, sequenced in a study of T-cell reconstitution after alpha-beta-depleted transplantation in children. Molecular barcoding with unique molecular identifiers was used for the TCRbeta library. TCRdb redid the calling of the PCR reads with MiXCR, one entry per CDR3 protein. The sample records some 490,000 distinct CDR3 sequences, 12% being singletons. The sample was PBMCs from the stem cell graft donor, taken from the stem cell graft. These receptors originate from a human donor who donated a stem cell graft to a child with combined immunodeficiency.

This clonotype was counted many times. The chain couples TRBV6-5 to TRBJ2-2, with TRBD2 as a possible D gene (6 bases). The CDR3 loop spans 17 amino acids. Germline V gene sequence: CDR1 MNHEY, CDR2 SVGAGI. The V gene lost 0 bases and the J gene lost 7 bases, with 18 bases spanning the gap. The DNA for the CDR3 is TGTGCCAGCAGTTACTCAGGAGGGGCGGTTTACGGCGGGGAGCTGTTTTTT. Translating it yields CASSYSGGAVYGGELFF.

The CDR3 protein is CASSQDRERGGAYEQYF. CDR3 nucleotide sequence: TGTGCCAGCAGCCAAGATAGAGAGCGGGGGGGCGCCTACGAGCAGTACTTC. The J gene is TRBJ2-7, the V gene TRBV4-2; 10 nucleotides line up with TRBD2. The CDR3 totals 17 residues. J was trimmed by 2 bases and V by 0 bases; bases with no gene match: 7. Germline V gene sequence: CDR1 LGHNA, CDR2 YNFKEQ.

This clonotype was observed at least ten times. The gene calls are TRBV6-2 or TRBV6-3 and TRBJ2-1; D gene ambiguous. The V end was cut by 6 bases, the J end by 8 bases, with 14 bases between. From germline, CDR1 is MNHEY and CDR2 SVGEGT. This CDR3 region has 13 residues. The CDR3 bases are TGTGCCAGCAGCTCCCAGCCTGGTGATGAGCAGTTCTTC. It specifies CASSSQPGDEQFF.

This clonotype was recorded many times. The chain is built from TRBV10-3 and TRBJ1-1; D is possibly TRBD1 (6 bases). The CDR3 consists of 16 residues. V was clipped by 7 bases and J by 3 bases, with 21 bases between them. Germline-derived CDR1 and CDR2 are ENHRY and SYGVKD. CDR3 coding DNA: TGTGCCATCACCCGGAGTGGGGGGGCGGGGGACACTGAAGCTTTCTTT. Translated: CAITRSGGAGDTEAFF.

This clonotype was detected many times. The V gene is TRBV12-3 or TRBV12-4, the J gene TRBJ2-5, with TRBD1 matching 9 bases. This CDR3 region has 15 residues. V was clipped by 5 bases and J by 2 bases; unmatched bases: 6. The CDR3 spells CASSPRQGVQETQYF. The DNA for the CDR3 is TGTGCCAGCAGTCCCCGACAGGGGGTACAAGAGACCCAGTACTTC.

This clonotype showed up many times. The genes are TRBV20-1 and TRBJ1-3; 7 bases align to TRBD1. The CDR3 loop spans 15 amino acids. Germline CDR1 and CDR2: DFQATT and SNEGSKA (reference sequence). After removal of 1 base from V and 4 bases from J, the junction contained 7 bases not matched to a gene. DNA for the CDR3: TGCAGTGCTAGAGTTCCGACAGGGACGGGAAACACCATATATTTT. As protein: CSARVPTGTGNTIYF.

There are a few counts of this clonotype. The CDR3 DNA reads TGTGCCCCGCGGGCTGGAAACACCATATATTTT. Translating it yields CAPRAGNTIYF. The chain carries TRBV12-3 or TRBV12-4 and TRBJ1-3, with D unresolved. With 11 bases removed from V and 2 bases from J, the gap between germline ends came to 7 bases. This CDR3 has 11 residues.

V and J are TRBV18 and TRBJ2-7; D is possibly TRBD2 (6 bases). CDR1 and CDR2 (germline): KGHSH, LQKENI. The CDR3 consists of 13 residues. V gave up 8 bases and J gave up 2 bases, with 13 bases separating them. The CDR3 sequence is CASGPSETYEQYF. The CDR3 region has the DNA TGTGCCAGCGGCCCTAGCGAGACCTACGAGCAGTACTTC.

This clonotype was picked up many times. The V and J genes are TRBV12-3 or TRBV12-4 and TRBJ2-1; 8 nucleotides agree with TRBD2. V shed 3 bases and J 8 bases; nucleotides not matched to a gene: 6. The CDR3 extends over 14 amino acids. This chain's CDR3 is CASSFSGSGDEQFF. The CDR3 coding sequence is TGTGCCAGCAGTTTCAGCGGGAGCGGAGATGAGCAGTTCTTC.

This clonotype was recorded at least ten times. V and J are TRBV5-5 and TRBJ2-5; 8 bases match TRBD2. The germline CDR1 and CDR2 sequences are SGHKS and YYEKEE (reference sequence). J gave up 2 bases and V 1 base, and 7 bases lay outside the gene matches. The CDR3 is 16 residues long. This chain's CDR3 is CASSLNLAGIQETQYF. Written as DNA, the CDR3 is TGTGCCAGCAGCTTGAATCTAGCGGGCATTCAAGAGACCCAGTACTTC.

The chain uses TRBV4-3 and TRBJ1-2; 10 positions match TRBD1. Looked up from germline, CDR1 is LGHNA and CDR2 is YSLEER. This CDR3 has 15 residues. V trimming: 1 base; J trimming: 8 bases; junction bases outside the gene matches: 7. The CDR3 protein is CASSQVGQGFQGYTF. The CDR3 DNA reads as TGCGCCAGCAGCCAAGTGGGACAGGGGTTTCAAGGCTACACCTTC.